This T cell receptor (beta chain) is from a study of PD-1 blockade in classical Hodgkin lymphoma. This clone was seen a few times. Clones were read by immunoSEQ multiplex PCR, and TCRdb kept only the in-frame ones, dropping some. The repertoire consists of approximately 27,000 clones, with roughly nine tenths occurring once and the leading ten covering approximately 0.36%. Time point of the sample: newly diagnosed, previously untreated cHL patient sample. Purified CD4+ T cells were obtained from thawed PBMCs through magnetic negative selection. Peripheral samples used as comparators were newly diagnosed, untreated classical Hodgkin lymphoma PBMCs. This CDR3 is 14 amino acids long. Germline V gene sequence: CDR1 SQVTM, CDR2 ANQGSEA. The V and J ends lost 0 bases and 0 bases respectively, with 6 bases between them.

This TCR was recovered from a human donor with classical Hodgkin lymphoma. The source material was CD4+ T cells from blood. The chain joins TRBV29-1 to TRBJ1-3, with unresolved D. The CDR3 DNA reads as TGCAGCGTTGAAGATTTCAGCTCTGGAAACACCATATATTTT. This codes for CSVEDFSSGNTIYF.